A single sample is the source of the 27 T cell receptor beta chains below, sequenced in a study of early stage breast cancer tumors. The assay was immunoSEQ multiplex PCR, and TCRdb's table has in-frame clones only and misses some. The profile shows approximately 39,000 clones, roughly 70% of them singletons. Sequenced input: blood. These receptors were collected from a person in their sixties or seventies with breast cancer.

This sequence joins TRBV19 and TRBJ2-1; D might be TRBD1 or TRBD2, each matching 6 bases. Trimming removed 1 base at V and 11 bases at J, with 9 bases between. The CDR3 totals 12 residues. Per the germline V gene, CDR1 is LNHDA and CDR2 is SQIVND (reference sequence). The CDR3 region is CASSIVRGQQFF. The DNA for the CDR3 is TGTGCCAGTAGTATAGTACGGGGGCAGCAGTTCTTC. Full variable domain (rest looked up from reference TRBV19 and TRBJ2-1): DGGITQSPKYLFRKEGQNVTLSCEQNLNHDAMYWYRQDPGQGLRLIYYSQIVNDFQKGDIAEGYSVSREKKESFPLTVTSAQKNPTAFYLCASSIVRGQQFFGPGTRLTVL.

This chain joins TRBV11-2 and TRBJ2-1, with 14 bases identical to TRBD2. Germline V gives CDR1 SGHAT, CDR2 FQNNGV. The CDR3 is 17 residues long. Trimming removed 5 bases from V and 9 bases from J; junction bases left unmatched: 12. CDR3 sequence: CASSTRRLAGGAGEQFF. Here the CDR3 DNA reads TGTGCCAGCAGCACCAGGAGACTAGCGGGGGGGGCTGGTGAGCAGTTCTTC.

This clone was picked up one time. The rearrangement joins TRBV2 to TRBJ2-1, with D perhaps given as TRBD1 or TRBD2 (7 bases each). Germline lookup yields CDR1 SNHLY and CDR2 FYNNEI. Trimming took off 7 bases at V and 6 bases at J, with 19 bases between the two ends. CDR3 size: 15 residues. CDR3 nucleotide sequence: TGTGCCAGCACAGGGGCAGGGGGGGGGAGCAATGAGCAGTTCTTC. It translates to CASTGAGGGSNEQFF. Full variable domain (remainder filled in from reference TRBV2 and TRBJ2-1): EPEVTQTPSHQVTQMGQEVILRCVPISNHLYFYWYRQILGQKVEFLVSFYNNEISEKSEIFDDQFSVERPDGSNFTLKIRSTKLEDSAMYFCASTGAGGGSNEQFFGPGTRLTVL.

This clone came up a few times. CDR3 nucleotide sequence: TGTGCCACCAGCAGAGAGCGTGAGCAGTTCTTC. Amino acids: CATSREREQFF. The rearrangement uses TRBV15 and TRBJ2-1; D gene unclear. Trimming took 0 bases from V and 9 from J, leaving 3 bases between them. Germline loops: CDR1 LNHNV, CDR2 YYDKDF (reference sequence). This CDR3 comprises 11 residues.

The chain has TRBV23-1 and TRBJ1-3; D not resolved. TRBV23-1 is classed as an ORF, of uncertain function. Trimming took off 1 base at V and 1 base at J, with 11 bases between the two ends. This CDR3 spans 16 amino acids. The CDR3 region has the DNA TGCGCCAGCAGTCAATATAAGGAGGGTTCTGGAAACACCATATATTTT. Translated, it gives CASSQYKEGSGNTIYF.

The sample holds a few counts of this clone. The V gene is TRBV2, the J gene TRBJ1-1; D possibly corresponds to TRBD1 (6 bases). This CDR3 contains 14 residues. The V gene's germline CDR1 is SNHLY and CDR2 FYNNEI. The V end was cut by 6 bases, the J end by 0 bases, with 11 bases between. DNA of the CDR3: TGTGCCAGCAGCCCACAGGGACTGAACACTGAAGCTTTCTTT. This encodes CASSPQGLNTEAFF.

This clone has just one count. The rearrangement links TRBV19 to TRBJ2-7; TRBD2 matches at 7 bases. Germline lookup yields CDR1 LNHDA and CDR2 SQIVND (reference sequence). V trimming: 1 base; J trimming: 3 bases; junction bases outside the gene matches: 0. The CDR3 covers 13 residues. CDR3 nucleotide sequence: TGTGCCAGTAGTATAGCGGGGGGCTACGAGCAGTACTTC. Translating gives CASSIAGGYEQYF.

This chain links TRBV4-2 with TRBJ2-3, with D possibly TRBD2 on 5 matching bases. CDR1 and CDR2 (germline): LGHNA, YNFKEQ. CDR3 length: 15 amino acids. The V gene lost 0 bases and the J gene lost 4 bases, with 11 bases spanning the gap. The CDR3 here is CASSQDGTSADTQYF. CDR3 bases: TGTGCCAGCAGCCAAGATGGAACTAGTGCAGATACGCAGTATTTT.

V usage is TRBV7-6 and J usage is TRBJ2-7, with TRBD2 matching 10 bases. The CDR3 loop spans 15 amino acids. Unmatched junction bases numbered 9, after V lost 4 bases and J lost 6 bases. The germline V gene has CDR1 SGHVS and CDR2 FNYEAQ. CDR3 in DNA: TGTGCCAGCAGCTCATTAGCGGGAGGATTATTCGAGCAGTACTTC. This gives the protein CASSSLAGGLFEQYF.

The chain joins TRBV27 to TRBJ2-1; D ambiguous. The CDR3 extends over 13 amino acids. The V end was cut by 0 bases, the J end by 10 bases, with 10 bases between. Germline CDR1 MNHEY, CDR2 SMNVEV (reference sequence). In DNA, the CDR3 is TGTGCCAGCAGTTTATCAGCCGTTGGCGAGCAGTTCTTC. Translating it yields CASSLSAVGEQFF.

The V and J genes are TRBV7-9 and TRBJ2-5; TRBD1 aligns across 10 bases. There are 16 residues in the CDR3. Germline trimming cut 3 bases from V and 1 base from J; bases unmatched to any gene: 5. Germline V lookup: CDR1 SEHNR, CDR2 FQNEAQ (reference sequence). The CDR3 is CASSLGTGAIQETQYF. CDR3 coding DNA: TGTGCCAGCAGCTTGGGGACAGGGGCTATCCAAGAGACCCAGTACTTC. The whole variable domain, filled in from reference TRBV7-9 and TRBJ2-5, reads DTGVSQNPRHKITKRGQNVTFRCDPISEHNRLYWYRQTLGQGPEFLTYFQNEAQLEKSRLLSDRFSAERPKGSFSTLEIQRTEQGDSAMYLCASSLGTGAIQETQYFGPGTRLLVL.

This chain uses TRBV10-3 with TRBJ2-7; D may match TRBD1 or TRBD2 (5 bases each). The CDR3 has 12 amino acids. Germline loops: CDR1 ENHRY, CDR2 SYGVKD. The V end was cut by 4 bases, the J end by 6 bases, with 10 bases between. CDR3 bases: TGTGCCATCAGTGTGTCGGGGCGCGAGCAGTACTTC. Its translation: CAISVSGREQYF.

This clone has more than one count but fewer than ten. The J gene is TRBJ2-1, the V gene TRBV28; 8 bases line up with TRBD2. Germline values: CDR1 MDHEN, CDR2 SYDVKM. With V trimmed by 7 bases and J by 8 bases, 10 bases remained unmatched. This CDR3 has 14 residues. The CDR3 DNA reads as TGTGCCAGCATTTCTTTAGCGGGGAACGATGAGCAGTTCTTC. This gives the protein CASISLAGNDEQFF.

This clone has just a few counts. The chain carries TRBV4-1 and TRBJ1-5; 8 bases fit TRBD1. The germline V gene encodes CDR1 MGHRA and CDR2 YSYEKL. The CDR3 is 18 amino acids. The J segment lost 0 bases and the V segment lost 1 base, leaving 8 bases of the junction unmatched. The CDR3, as DNA: TGCGCCAGCAGCCAAGTCCAGAACCAGGGGGCTAGCAATCAGCCCCAGCATTTT. Encoded protein: CASSQVQNQGASNQPQHF.

This clone was recorded only once. This rearrangement joins TRBV7-9 to TRBJ2-5, with TRBD2 matching 7 bases. After removal of 0 bases from V and 7 bases from J, the junction contained 2 bases not matched to a gene. The germline CDR1 and CDR2 sequences are SEHNR and FQNEAQ (reference sequence). This CDR3 region has 13 residues. The CDR3 DNA is TGTGCCAGCAGCTTAGCGGCGGGGGTGACCCAGTACTTC. It is translated as CASSLAAGVTQYF.

This clone has only a few counts. This chain links TRBV4-2 with TRBJ2-2; D call uncertain. The CDR3 extends over 12 amino acids. CDR1 is LGHNA, CDR2 YNFKEQ, per germline. Trimming cost V 4 bases and J 5 bases, with 5 bases left between them. The CDR3 nucleotides read TGTGCCAGCAGCCTCAGAACCGGGGAGCTGTTTTTT. Translating gives CASSLRTGELFF.

The chain is built from TRBV19 and TRBJ1-6; D remains unclear. Per the germline V gene, CDR1 is LNHDA and CDR2 is SQIVND (reference sequence). The CDR3 runs to 14 residues. V shed 6 bases and J shed 9 bases, with 15 bases lying between them. The CDR3 sequence is CASSETIIASPLHF. DNA of the CDR3: TGTGCCAGTAGCGAGACAATAATCGCTTCACCCCTCCACTTT.

V usage is TRBV29-1 and J usage is TRBJ2-1; 7 bases map to TRBD1. The CDR3 extends over 12 amino acids. V lost 7 bases to trimming and J lost 9 bases; unmatched junction nucleotides: 9. Germline V gene lookup returns CDR1 SQVTM and CDR2 ANQGSEA. Written as DNA, the CDR3 is TGCAGCGCCCACAGGGGTGGGGGTGAGCAGTTCTTC. Translating gives CSAHRGGGEQFF.

This clone was counted a few times. The chain uses TRBV4-1 and TRBJ1-1; no clear D. V lost 0 bases and J lost 6, with 8 bases in between. CDR1 and CDR2 from the germline V gene are MGHRA and YSYEKL. The CDR3 is 13 residues long. The CDR3 region is CASSQEATSEAFF. Written as DNA, the CDR3 is TGCGCCAGCAGCCAAGAAGCAACGTCTGAAGCTTTCTTT.

This chain uses TRBV18 with TRBJ2-3, with a tentative D call TRBD2 (7 bases). The CDR3 is 16 residues long. V was clipped by 0 bases and J by 5 bases, with 15 bases between them. Germline-derived CDR1 and CDR2 are KGHSH and LQKENI. The CDR3 loop is CASSPPKGGGGDTQYF. The CDR3 region has the DNA TGTGCCAGCTCACCACCCAAGGGAGGGGGAGGAGATACGCAGTATTTT.

The rearrangement joins TRBV4-1 to TRBJ1-4; D is undetermined. The CDR3 extends over 12 amino acids. Germline CDR1 reads MGHRA; CDR2 reads YSYEKL. V lost 4 bases and J 4 bases, leaving 4 bases between the germline ends. CDR3 bases: TGCGCCAGCAGCCTAAGTAATGAAAAACTGTTTTTT. Amino acid sequence: CASSLSNEKLFF.

V usage is TRBV7-2 and J usage is TRBJ2-5; tentatively, D is TRBD1 or TRBD2 (5 bases each). The CDR3 has 15 residues. Germline V gene lookup returns CDR1 SGHTA and CDR2 FQGNSA. Between the trimmed V and J ends, which lost 5 bases and 1 base, there was a span of 14 bases. CDR3 sequence (DNA): TGTGCCAGCAGCACCCACGGGACGCCCCAAGAGACCCAGTACTTC. Protein product: CASSTHGTPQETQYF.

V is TRBV15 and J is TRBJ2-2; D gene uncertain. Between the trimmed V and J ends, which lost 3 bases and 3 bases, there was a span of 8 bases. Germline values: CDR1 LNHNV, CDR2 YYDKDF (reference sequence). CDR3 length: 14 residues. CDR3 region: CATSSGSYTGELFF. Written as DNA, the CDR3 is TGTGCCACCAGCAGCGGGTCGTACACCGGGGAGCTGTTTTTT.

The V gene is TRBV4-1, the J gene TRBJ2-5, with a tentative D call TRBD1 (6 bases). The J call may be in error: the DNA end matches TRBJ2-7 better. This CDR3 region has 14 residues. Germline lookup yields CDR1 MGHRA and CDR2 YSYEKL. The CDR3 nucleotides read TGCGCCAGCAGCCAAGTTACAGGGCTCAACGAGCAGTACTTC. As protein: CASSQVTGLNEQYF.

The chain links TRBV7-6 to TRBJ2-3; no reliable D call. The germline V and J ends were trimmed by 5 bases and 6 bases, with 18 bases remaining between them. Per the germline V gene, CDR1 is SGHVS and CDR2 is FNYEAQ. This CDR3 contains 15 residues. CDR3 in amino acids: CASSPSGAPADTQYF. The CDR3 nucleotides are TGTGCCAGCAGCCCCTCCGGAGCCCCTGCGGATACGCAGTATTTT.

The chain carries TRBV5-1 and TRBJ1-1, with D possibly TRBD1 on 5 matching bases. In germline, CDR1 is SGHRS, CDR2 YFSETQ. This CDR3 is built from 17 residues. Trimming pared 0 bases from V and 5 bases from J, leaving 20 bases between. The CDR3 sequence is CASSLGGIGGMSTEAFF. CDR3 in DNA: TGCGCCAGCAGCTTGGGGGGTATCGGGGGGATGTCGACTGAAGCTTTCTTT.

This sequence joins TRBV28 and TRBJ1-5; 9 bases match TRBD1. This CDR3 has 15 amino acids. The V gene end was trimmed by 4 bases and the J gene end by 5 bases; junction bases not matched to a gene: 6. Looked up from germline, CDR1 is MDHEN and CDR2 is SYDVKM. CDR3: CASSSSGTGYQPQHF. The CDR3 DNA is TGTGCCAGCAGTTCCTCCGGGACAGGGTATCAGCCCCAGCATTTT.